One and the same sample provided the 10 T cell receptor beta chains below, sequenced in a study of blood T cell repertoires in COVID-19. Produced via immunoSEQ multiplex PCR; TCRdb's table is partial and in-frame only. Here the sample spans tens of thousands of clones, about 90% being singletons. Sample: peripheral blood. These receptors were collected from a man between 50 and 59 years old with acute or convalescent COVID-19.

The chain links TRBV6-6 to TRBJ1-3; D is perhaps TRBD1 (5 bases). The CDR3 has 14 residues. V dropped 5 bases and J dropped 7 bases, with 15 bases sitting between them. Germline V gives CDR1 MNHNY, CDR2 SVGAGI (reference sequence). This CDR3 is CASSRVGQGNTIYF. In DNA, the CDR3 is TGTGCCAGCAGTCGGGTAGGGCAGGGCAACACCATATATTTT.

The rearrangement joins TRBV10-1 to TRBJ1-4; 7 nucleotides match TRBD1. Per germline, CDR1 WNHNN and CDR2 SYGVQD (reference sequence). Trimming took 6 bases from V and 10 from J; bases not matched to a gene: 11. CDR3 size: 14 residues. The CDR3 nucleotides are TGCGCCAGCAGCCGATCCGGGACAGTTGCAAAACTGTTTTTT. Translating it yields CASSRSGTVAKLFF.

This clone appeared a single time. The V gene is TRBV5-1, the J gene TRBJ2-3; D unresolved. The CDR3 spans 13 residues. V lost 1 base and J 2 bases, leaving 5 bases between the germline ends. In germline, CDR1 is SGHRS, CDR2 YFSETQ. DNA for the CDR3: TGCGCCAGCAGCTTGCAGATCACAGATACGCAGTATTTT. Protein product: CASSLQITDTQYF.

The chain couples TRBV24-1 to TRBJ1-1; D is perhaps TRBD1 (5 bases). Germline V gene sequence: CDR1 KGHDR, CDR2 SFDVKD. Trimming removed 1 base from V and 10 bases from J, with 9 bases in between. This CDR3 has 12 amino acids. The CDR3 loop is CATSDFMGGAFF. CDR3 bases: TGTGCCACCAGTGATTTTATGGGGGGAGCTTTCTTT.

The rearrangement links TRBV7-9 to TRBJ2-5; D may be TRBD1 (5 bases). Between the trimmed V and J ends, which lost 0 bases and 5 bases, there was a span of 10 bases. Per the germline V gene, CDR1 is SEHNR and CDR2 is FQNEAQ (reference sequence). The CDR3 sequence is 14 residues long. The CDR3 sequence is CASSLALGVETQYF. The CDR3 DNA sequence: TGTGCCAGCAGCTTAGCGCTAGGGGTGGAGACCCAGTACTTC. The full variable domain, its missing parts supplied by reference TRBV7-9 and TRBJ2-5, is DTGVSQNPRHKITKRGQNVTFRCDPISEHNRLYWYRQTLGQGPEFLTYFQNEAQLEKSRLLSDRFSAERPKGSFSTLEIQRTEQGDSAMYLCASSLALGVETQYFGPGTRLLVL.

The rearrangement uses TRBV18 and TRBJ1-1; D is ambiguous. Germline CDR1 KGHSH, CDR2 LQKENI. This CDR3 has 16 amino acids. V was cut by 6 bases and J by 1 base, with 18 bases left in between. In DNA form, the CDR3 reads TGTGCCAGCTCTCGTCTCCCGGACGGGAAGAACACTGAAGCTTTCTTT. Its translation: CASSRLPDGKNTEAFF.

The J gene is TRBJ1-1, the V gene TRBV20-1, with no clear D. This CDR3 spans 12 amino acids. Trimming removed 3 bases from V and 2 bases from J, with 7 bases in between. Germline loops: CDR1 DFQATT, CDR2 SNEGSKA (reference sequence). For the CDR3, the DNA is TGCAGTGCTAGTTACAGTAACACTGAAGCTTTCTTT. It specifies CSASYSNTEAFF.

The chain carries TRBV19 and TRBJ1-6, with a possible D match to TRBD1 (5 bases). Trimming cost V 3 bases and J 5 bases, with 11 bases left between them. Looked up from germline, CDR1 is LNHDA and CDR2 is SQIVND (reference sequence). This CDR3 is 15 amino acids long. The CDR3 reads CASSMLGRDNSPLHF. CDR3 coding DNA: TGTGCCAGTAGTATGTTGGGCAGGGATAATTCACCCCTCCACTTT.

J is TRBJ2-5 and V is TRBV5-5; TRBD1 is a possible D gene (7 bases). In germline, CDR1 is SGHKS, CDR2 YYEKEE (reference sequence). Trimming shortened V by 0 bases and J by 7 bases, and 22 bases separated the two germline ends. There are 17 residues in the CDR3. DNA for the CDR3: TGTGCCAGCAGCTTGGTGGCGTCAGGGGGGATCGTCGCGACCCAGTACTTC. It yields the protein CASSLVASGGIVATQYF. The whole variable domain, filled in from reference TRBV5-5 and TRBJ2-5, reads DAGVTQSPTHLIKTRGQQVTLRCSPISGHKSVSWYQQVLGQGPQFIFQYYEKEERGRGNFPDRFSARQFPNYSSELNVNALLLGDSALYLCASSLVASGGIVATQYFGPGTRLLVL.

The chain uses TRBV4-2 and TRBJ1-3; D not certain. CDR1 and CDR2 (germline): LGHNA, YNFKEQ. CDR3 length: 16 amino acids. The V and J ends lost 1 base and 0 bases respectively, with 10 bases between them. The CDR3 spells CASSQGGVPSGNTIYF. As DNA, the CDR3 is TGTGCCAGCAGCCAAGGGGGAGTACCCTCTGGAAACACCATATATTTT.